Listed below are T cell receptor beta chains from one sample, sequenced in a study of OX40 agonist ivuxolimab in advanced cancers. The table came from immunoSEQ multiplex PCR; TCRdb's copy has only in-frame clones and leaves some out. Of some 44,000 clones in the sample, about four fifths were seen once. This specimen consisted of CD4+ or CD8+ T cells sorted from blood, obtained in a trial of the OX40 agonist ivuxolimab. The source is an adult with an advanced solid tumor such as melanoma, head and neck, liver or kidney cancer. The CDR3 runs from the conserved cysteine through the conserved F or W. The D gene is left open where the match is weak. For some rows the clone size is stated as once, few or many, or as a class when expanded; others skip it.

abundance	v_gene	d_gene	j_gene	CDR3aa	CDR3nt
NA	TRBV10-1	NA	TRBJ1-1	CASSFGGEAFF	TGCGCCAGCAGTTTCGGCGGTGAAGCTTTCTTT
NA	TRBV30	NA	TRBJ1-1	CAWRMAVNTEAFF	TGTGCCTGGAGGATGGCAGTGAACACTGAGGCTTTCTTT
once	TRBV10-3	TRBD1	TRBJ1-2	CAISEGQGDYGYTF	TGTGCCATCAGTGAAGGACAGGGAGACTATGGCTACACCTTC
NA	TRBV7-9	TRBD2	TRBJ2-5	CASRRQVAGGVETQYF	TGTGCCAGCAGGAGACAAGTAGCGGGAGGGGTTGAGACCCAGTACTTC
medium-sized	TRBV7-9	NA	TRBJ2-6	CASSTSGANVLTF	TGTGCCAGCAGCACCTCTGGGGCCAACGTCCTGACTTTC
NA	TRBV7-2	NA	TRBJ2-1	CASSLALVANEQFF	TGTGCCAGCAGCTTAGCCCTAGTGGCCAATGAGCAGTTCTTC
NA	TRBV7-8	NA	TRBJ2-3	CASSSPSGTDTQYF	TGTGCCAGCAGTTCCCCTAGCGGCACAGATACGCAGTATTTT
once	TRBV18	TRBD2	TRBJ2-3	CASSPQTGGTDTQYF	TGTGCCAGCTCACCCCAAACGGGGGGGACAGATACGCAGTATTTT
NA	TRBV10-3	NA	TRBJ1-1	CAISESRANTEAFF	TGTGCCATCAGTGAGTCGCGAGCGAACACTGAAGCTTTCTTT
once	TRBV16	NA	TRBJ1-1	CASSQSRTGNTEAFF	TGTGCCAGCAGCCAATCTAGGACGGGGAACACTGAAGCTTTCTTT
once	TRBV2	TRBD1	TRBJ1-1	CASRGTGGANTEAFF	TGTGCCAGCAGGGGGACAGGGGGCGCGAACACTGAAGCTTTCTTT
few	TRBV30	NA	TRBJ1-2	CAWGRYGNYGYTF	TGTGCCTGGGGGAGGTACGGGAACTATGGCTACACCTTC
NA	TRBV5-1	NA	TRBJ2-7	CASSLAGAGDGYEQYF	TGCGCCAGCAGCTTGGCCGGGGCAGGGGATGGTTACGAGCAGTACTTC
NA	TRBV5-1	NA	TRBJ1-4	CASSLAGRMDEKLFF	TGTGCCAGCAGCTTGGCCGGCAGGATGGATGAAAAACTGTTTTTT
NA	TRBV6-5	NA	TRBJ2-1	CASSRSGVREQFF	TGTGCCAGCAGCCGAAGTGGGGTAAGAGAACAGTTCTTC
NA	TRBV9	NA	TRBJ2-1	CASSVRSSDDEQFF	TGTGCCAGCAGCGTTCGCTCCTCCGACGATGAGCAGTTCTTC
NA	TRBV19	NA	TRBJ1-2	CASAAGRGSSYTF	TGTGCCAGTGCCGCGGGCAGGGGATCAAGCTACACCTTC
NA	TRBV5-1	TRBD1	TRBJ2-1	CASSLAGTGIDNEQFF	TGCGCCAGCAGCTTGGCCGGGACAGGGATCGACAATGAGCAGTTCTTC
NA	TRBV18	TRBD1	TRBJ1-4	CASSPAARGLGKLFF	TGTGCCAGCTCACCTGCCGCCAGGGGGCTAGGAAAACTGTTTTTT
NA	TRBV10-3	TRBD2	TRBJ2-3	CAISELAGGGGTDTQYF	TGTGCCATCAGTGAACTAGCGGGAGGCGGTGGCACAGATACGCAGTATTTT
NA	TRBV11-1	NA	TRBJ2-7	CASSLGVEQYF	TGTGCCAGCAGCCTCGGGGTGGAGCAGTACTTC
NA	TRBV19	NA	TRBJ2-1	CASSIGTLNEQFF	TGTGCCAGTAGTATCGGGACTCTCAATGAGCAGTTCTTC
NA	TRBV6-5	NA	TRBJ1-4	CASSQIRRKNEKLFF	TGTGCCAGCAGCCAGATCAGGAGGAAAAATGAAAAACTGTTTTTT
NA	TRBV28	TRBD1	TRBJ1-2	CASSLYTGTGGSGYTF	TGTGCCAGCAGTTTGTACACCGGGACAGGGGGCAGTGGCTACACCTTC
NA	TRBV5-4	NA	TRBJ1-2	CASSHGTAGQLGGYTF	TGTGCCAGCAGCCACGGGACCGCAGGGCAGTTAGGTGGCTACACCTTC
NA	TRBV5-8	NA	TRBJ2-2	CASSSRVGVNTGELFF	TGTGCCAGCAGCTCTAGGGTCGGGGTTAACACCGGGGAGCTGTTTTTT
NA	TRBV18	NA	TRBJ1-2	CASSPPITGINYGYTF	TGTGCCAGCTCACCACCTATTACAGGGATTAACTATGGCTACACCTTC
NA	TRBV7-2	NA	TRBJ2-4	CASSLGLSGNIQYF	TGTGCCAGCAGCTTAGGCCTCTCTGGGAACATTCAGTACTTC
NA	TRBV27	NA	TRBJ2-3	CASRLETVSSTDTQYF	TGTGCCAGCAGACTTGAGACAGTTAGTAGCACAGATACGCAGTATTTT
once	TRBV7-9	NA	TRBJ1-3	CASSLVSSGNTIYF	TGTGCCAGCAGCTTAGTTAGCTCTGGAAACACCATATATTTT
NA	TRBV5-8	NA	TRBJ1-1	CASSLVGRLETEAFF	TGTGCCAGCAGCTTGGTGGGGCGCTTGGAAACTGAAGCTTTCTTT
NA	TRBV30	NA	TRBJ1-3	CAWSASLHTIYF	TGTGCCTGGAGTGCCTCTCTCCACACCATATATTTT
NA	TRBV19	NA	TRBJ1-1	CASSIDLYRAEAFF	TGTGCCAGTAGTATAGATCTGTACCGTGCTGAAGCTTTCTTT
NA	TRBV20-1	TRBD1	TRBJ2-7	CSAVQGREQYF	TGCAGTGCCGTACAGGGGCGCGAGCAGTACTTC
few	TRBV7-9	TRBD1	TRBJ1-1	CASSPRTGGSMNTEAFF	TGTGCCAGCAGCCCCCGGACAGGGGGTAGTATGAACACTGAAGCTTTCTTT
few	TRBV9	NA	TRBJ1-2	CASSVGVGNYGYTF	TGTGCCAGCAGCGTAGGGGTAGGGAACTATGGCTACACCTTC
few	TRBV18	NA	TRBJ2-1	CASSPPTVSYNEQFF	TGTGCCAGCTCACCACCGACTGTTTCCTACAATGAGCAGTTCTTC
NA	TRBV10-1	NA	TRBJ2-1	CASSDPPTNEQFF	TGCGCCAGCAGTGATCCTCCTACAAATGAGCAGTTCTTC
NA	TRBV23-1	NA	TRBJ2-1	CASSLLGRGAGHEQFF	TGCGCCAGCAGTCTACTAGGCAGGGGCGCGGGCCATGAGCAGTTCTTC
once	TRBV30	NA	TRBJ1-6	CAWSRTAGDSPLHF	TGTGCCTGGAGTCGGACAGCAGGGGATTCACCCCTCCACTTT
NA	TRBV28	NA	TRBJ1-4	CASSSAGGSREEKLFF	TGTGCCAGCAGTTCGGCGGGGGGCAGTCGAGAGGAAAAACTGTTTTTT
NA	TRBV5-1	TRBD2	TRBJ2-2	CASSLAGGVGELFF	TGCGCCAGCAGCTTGGCGGGAGGTGTCGGGGAGCTGTTTTTT
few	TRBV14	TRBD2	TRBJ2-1	CASSQAGASGSRGEQFF	TGTGCCAGCAGCCAGGCGGGGGCTAGCGGGAGCCGGGGTGAGCAGTTCTTC
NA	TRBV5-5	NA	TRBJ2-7	CASSFGGLSTYEQYF	TGTGCCAGCAGCTTTGGCGGGCTATCGACCTACGAGCAGTACTTC
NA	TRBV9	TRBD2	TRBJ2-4	CASSVSGRVSNIQYF	TGTGCCAGCAGCGTCTCGGGGAGGGTTAGCAACATTCAGTACTTC
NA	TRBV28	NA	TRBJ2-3	CASSLAGSTTDTQYF	TGTGCCAGCAGTTTAGCGGGGAGTACGACAGATACGCAGTATTTT
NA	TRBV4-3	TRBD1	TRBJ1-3	CASSLLGQYHNTIYF	TGCGCCAGCAGCCTATTGGGACAGTATCATAACACCATATATTTT
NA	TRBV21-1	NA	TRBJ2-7	CASSNPRDRSTYEQYF	TGTGCCAGCAGCAACCCCCGCGACAGGTCCACCTACGAGCAGTACTTC
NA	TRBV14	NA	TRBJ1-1	CASSQGPQRAFF	TGTGCCAGCAGCCAGGGACCGCAACGAGCTTTCTTT
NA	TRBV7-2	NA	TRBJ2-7	CASSRRMDSYEQYF	TGTGCCAGCAGCCGGAGAATGGACAGCTACGAGCAGTACTTC
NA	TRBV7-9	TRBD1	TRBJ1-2	CASSLAGDETGGSYGYTF	TGTGCCAGCAGCTTAGCCGGGGACGAAACAGGGGGCAGCTATGGCTACACCTTC
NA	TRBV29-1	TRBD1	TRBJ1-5	CSVEEGTGGTNQPQHF	TGCAGCGTTGAAGAGGGGACAGGGGGGACAAATCAGCCCCAGCATTTT
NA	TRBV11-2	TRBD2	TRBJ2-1	CASSYSGTSGKDEQFF	TGTGCCAGCAGCTATTCCGGGACTAGCGGGAAGGATGAGCAGTTCTTC